This record looks at one TCR beta chain sequence and its context. Molecules of cDNA were individually given unique molecular identifiers that were attached to them. TCRdb analysed the 5' RACE reads with MiXCR anew, one entry per CDR3 protein. In the table there are 80,000 or so distinct CDR3 sequences, 11% of which are singletons. These data belong to a study of early T cells in non-severe SARS-CoV-2 infection. Germline lookup yields CDR1 SGHAT and CDR2 FQDESV (reference sequence). V was clipped by 3 bases and J by 12 bases, with 10 bases between them. The CDR3 is 11 residues long. The receptor's source is an adult who was a healthcare worker with PCR-confirmed SARS-CoV-2 infection or an uninfected control (not recorded which). V usage is TRBV11-1 and J usage is TRBJ2-3; D gene unclear. The material was whole blood, obtained at baseline. CDR3 in amino acids: CASSFRSPQYF. The CDR3 nucleotides read TGTGCCAGCAGCTTTAGGTCCCCCCAGTATTTT.